Detailed here is one T cell receptor beta chain. The antigen remains unidentified. The data derive from a study of T cell responses to AZD1222 COVID-19 vaccine. Study findings and constraints: Only 5 to 7 individuals given AZD1222 were seropositive at baseline. Clonal diversity was possibly underestimated, and the donors were mostly white British, with more females.

Clones were sequenced by immunoSEQ multiplex PCR, and TCRdb holds only the in-frame ones, with some missing. The sample contains more than 35,000 clones, 83% of which appear only once. V was pared by 6 bases and J by 5 bases, with 3 bases of the junction left unmatched. This CDR3 is 12 amino acids long. Germline V gene lookup returns CDR1 ENHRY and CDR2 SYGVKD. The sample was peripheral blood, taken on day 0 of AZD1222 vaccination. The clonotype was recovered from an adult in good health. This rearrangement joins TRBV10-3 to TRBJ2-5; 7 bases agree with TRBD2. CDR3 residues: CAIRGGSETQYF. The DNA of the CDR3 is TGTGCCATCAGGGGGGGGTCGGAGACCCAGTACTTC.